Reported below is one T cell receptor (beta chain). The target antigen is unknown. The second PCR ran roughly 6 to 12 cycles with a sample-barcoded 5' primer and J-beta primers. TCRdb processed the 5' RACE reads anew with MiXCR; each CDR3 protein has one entry. The table lists fewer than 1.5 million distinct CDR3 sequences, roughly 40% of them singletons. The data originate from a study of blood T cells in healthy people across ages. Regarding the study as a whole: The CMV status of each donor remained undetermined, and this could have confounded shifts in expanded clonotypes.

Donors were healthy Caucasian individuals from Russia aged about 6 to 95. V shed 6 bases, J shed 6 bases, and the junction held 10 bases outside the gene matches. CDR1 MGHRA and CDR2 YSYEKL come from the germline V gene. This CDR3 spans 15 amino acids. The genes are TRBV4-1 and TRBJ2-7; 11 bases agree with TRBD1. This TCR came from a woman in her late teens or twenties in good health. Sequencing was done on a sample of blood. The CDR3 DNA reads as TGCGCCAGCAGTCCCCAGCCGGGACAGGGGGGCGAGCAGTACTTC. Its translation: CASSPQPGQGGEQYF.